This TCR beta chain comes out of a study of tumor-infiltrating lymphocytes in primary liver carcinoma. Germline DNA was extracted alongside blood RNA, which was obtained from unsorted whole blood. Reverse transcription of roughly 470 ng total RNA with a constant-region primer produced TCR beta cDNA. Three nested multiplex PCR rounds, a slightly modified ARM-PCR method, built the TCR beta libraries. PCR rounds one and two used TRBV1-TRBV30 forward primers with a C-beta reverse primer for 10 cycles each. One entry per CDR3 protein results from TCRdb running MiXCR on the multiplex PCR reads. The data hold 150,000 to 200,000 distinct CDR3 sequences, with about 60% observed a single time. V was pared by 4 bases and J by 6 bases, with 12 bases of the junction left unmatched. The germline V gene has CDR1 SGHKS and CDR2 YYEKEE (reference sequence). The CDR3 totals 16 residues.

This clonotype was obtained from a man aged 35 to 55 with primary liver carcinoma and hepatitis B virus infection. This chain joins TRBV5-5 and TRBJ2-1; 8 positions match TRBD2. Source material: peripheral blood. CDR3 sequence: CASSPPEAGVTNEQFF. Written as DNA, the CDR3 is TGTGCCAGCAGCCCTCCGGAAGCGGGAGTCACCAATGAGCAGTTCTTC.